Shown below are 24 T cell receptor beta chains from a single sample sequenced in a study of T cell repertoires in cytomegalovirus infection. Their cognate antigens are unknown. TCRdb redid the calling of the reads with MiXCR, one entry per CDR3 protein. The table records roughly 80,000 distinct CDR3 sequences, about 24% of them present only once. Sequenced here: CD8+ T cells from cultured PBMCs, sampled from culture after CMV antigen stimulation. The receptors were gathered from a human donor in good health (CMV status not recorded). Some clones in this sample may be carry-over from other donors' samples.

This clonotype appeared a few times. The rearrangement uses TRBV7-9 and TRBJ2-2, with TRBD1 matching over 10 bases. From germline, CDR1 is SEHNR and CDR2 FQNEAQ (reference sequence). The CDR3 runs to 15 residues. V lost 3 bases, J lost 7 bases, and 5 bases stayed unmatched. CDR3 region: CASSLGDRGIGELFF. DNA for the CDR3: TGTGCCAGCAGCTTGGGGGACAGGGGCATCGGGGAGCTGTTTTTT. Together with reference TRBV7-9 and TRBJ2-2, the CDR3 gives the full variable domain: DTGVSQNPRHKITKRGQNVTFRCDPISEHNRLYWYRQTLGQGPEFLTYFQNEAQLEKSRLLSDRFSAERPKGSFSTLEIQRTEQGDSAMYLCASSLGDRGIGELFFGEGSRLTVL.

This clonotype was found a few times. The rearrangement links TRBV13 to TRBJ2-7; the match to TRBD1 covers 8 bases. CDR3 size: 15 residues. The V and J ends lost 4 bases and 4 bases, in that order; junction bases with no gene match: 9. The germline gives CDR1 PRHDT, CDR2 FYEKMQ (reference sequence). CDR3 residues: CASSSTGQESYEQYF. In nucleotides, the CDR3 is TGTGCCAGCAGCTCCACGGGACAGGAGAGTTACGAGCAGTACTTC.

The chain couples TRBV5-6 to TRBJ1-5, with D hard to call. There are 12 residues in the CDR3. V shed 0 bases and J shed 7 bases, with 5 bases lying between them. Per germline, CDR1 SGHDT and CDR2 YYEEEE. CDR3 region: CASSLGRQPQHF. For the CDR3, the DNA is TGTGCCAGCAGCTTGGGACGACAGCCCCAGCATTTT.

The gene calls are TRBV7-9 and TRBJ2-7, with 9 positions matching TRBD2. The J segment lost 2 bases and the V segment lost 2 bases, leaving 13 bases of the junction unmatched. Germline assignment: CDR1 SEHNR and CDR2 FQNEAQ (reference sequence). The CDR3 contains 18 residues. CDR3 loop: CASSLSAGGGQIPYEQYF. In DNA form, the CDR3 reads TGTGCCAGCAGCTTAAGTGCGGGGGGGGGACAGATCCCCTACGAGCAGTACTTC. The variable domain in full, with the rest retrieved from reference TRBV7-9 and TRBJ2-7, is DTGVSQNPRHKITKRGQNVTFRCDPISEHNRLYWYRQTLGQGPEFLTYFQNEAQLEKSRLLSDRFSAERPKGSFSTLEIQRTEQGDSAMYLCASSLSAGGGQIPYEQYFGPGTRLTVT.

This clonotype turned up a few times. This rearrangement joins TRBV6-1 to TRBJ2-2, with 7 positions matching TRBD2. V lost 1 base, J lost 4 bases, and 3 bases stayed unmatched. This CDR3 is 15 amino acids long. Per germline, CDR1 MNHNS and CDR2 SASEGT. CDR3: CASSEDPGGTGELFF. The CDR3 DNA reads TGTGCCAGCAGTGAAGATCCGGGGGGCACCGGGGAGCTGTTTTTT.

This clonotype was recorded a few times. This rearrangement joins TRBV2 to TRBJ2-5, with 14 bases fitting TRBD2. The ends lost 6 bases at V and 2 bases at J; junction bases unmatched: 5. CDR3 length: 16 residues. Germline assignment: CDR1 SNHLY and CDR2 FYNNEI. CDR3 region: CASRAGTSGRQETQYF. CDR3 coding DNA: TGTGCCAGCAGGGCCGGGACTAGCGGGAGACAAGAGACCCAGTACTTC.

This clonotype has ten or more counts. The chain employs TRBV5-1 and TRBJ1-5; D uncertain. Germline V lookup: CDR1 SGHRS, CDR2 YFSETQ. The length of the CDR3 is 13 residues. V gave up 2 bases and J gave up 5 bases, with 8 bases separating them. CDR3 DNA: TGCGCCAGCAGCTTTGAGGGTGATCAGCCCCAGCATTTT. Translation: CASSFEGDQPQHF.

The chain combines TRBV23-1 with TRBJ1-5; the D is unclear. TRBV23-1 is recorded as an ORF, its role being uncertain. V was trimmed by 8 bases and J by 1 base, leaving 15 bases between them. The CDR3 extends over 15 amino acids. The CDR3 coding sequence is TGCGCCAGCTATTTCGGAGTATCGAGCAATCAGCCCCAGCATTTT. It encodes CASYFGVSSNQPQHF.

The gene calls are TRBV6-4 and TRBJ2-2, with 10 bases matching TRBD2. Germline values: CDR1 MRHNA, CDR2 SNTAGT. The CDR3 totals 14 residues. The junction had 0 bases not matched to a gene; V was cut back by 2 bases and J by 6 bases. The DNA of the CDR3 is TGTGCCAGCAGTGACAGCGGGGGGGCCGGGGAGCTGTTTTTT. Amino acids: CASSDSGGAGELFF.

This clonotype was seen more than once but under ten times. The chain uses TRBV6-6 and TRBJ2-7; D is unresolved. This CDR3 comprises 14 residues. Trimming cost V 6 bases and J 0 bases, with 12 bases left between them. Germline CDR1 is MNHNY and CDR2 is SVGAGI (reference sequence). The CDR3 spells CASSPGRFSYEQYF. CDR3 DNA: TGTGCCAGCAGCCCAGGTCGGTTCTCCTACGAGCAGTACTTC.

Regarding this clonotype: The junction departs from the called germline gene at one end, perhaps through a read error. The chain is built from TRBV6-2 or TRBV6-3 and TRBJ2-5; 10 bases fit TRBD1. The CDR3 has 14 residues. Germline values: CDR1 MNHEY, CDR2 SVGEGT. The CDR3 spells CVSKRQGAQETQYF. DNA for the CDR3: TGTGTCAGCAAACGACAGGGGGCTCAGGAGACCCAGTACTTC.

This clonotype showed up just a few times. The chain links TRBV6-1 to TRBJ2-7; possibly TRBD2 for D (7 bases). The CDR3 sequence is 15 residues long. The germline CDR1 and CDR2 sequences are MNHNS and SASEGT. V lost 1 base and J 3 bases, leaving 13 bases between the germline ends. CDR3 DNA: TGTGCCAGCAGTGAAGAGGGAGGGGGGAACTACGAGCAGTACTTC. Its protein product is CASSEEGGGNYEQYF.

The V gene is TRBV6-5, the J gene TRBJ2-3; TRBD2 matches at 7 bases. The CDR3 has 15 amino acids. Germline loops: CDR1 MNHEY, CDR2 SVGAGI. J was trimmed by 11 bases and V by 0 bases; bases with no gene match: 11. The CDR3 sequence: CASSYSGLGEGRQYF. CDR3 in DNA: TGTGCCAGCAGTTACTCTGGACTAGGGGAAGGGAGGCAGTATTTT.

In this sample, this clonotype turned up many times. V gene TRBV6-2 or TRBV6-3 combines with J gene TRBJ2-1, with D possibly being TRBD2 (5 bases). The CDR3 covers 13 residues. The germline CDR1 and CDR2 sequences are MNHEY and SVGEGT. V lost 5 bases, J lost 5 bases, and 10 bases lay in between. The CDR3 loop reads CASSDGLNNEQFF. The CDR3 DNA follows: TGTGCCAGCAGTGACGGACTGAACAATGAGCAGTTCTTC.

Turning to this clonotype: A much larger clone lies a single base off, so this may be a read error. The CDR3 DNA reads as TGTGACAGCAGCCCGGGACCCGAAGAGACCCAGTACTTC. This sequence encodes CDSSPGPEETQYF. The chain has TRBV6-4 and TRBJ2-5, with D tentatively TRBD1 or TRBD2 (5 bases each). Germline V gene data show CDR1 as MRHNA and CDR2 as SNTAGT. The length of the CDR3 is 13 residues.

The rearrangement links TRBV6-2 or TRBV6-3 to TRBJ2-2; no clear D gene. This CDR3 comprises 12 residues. Germline CDR1 reads MNHEY; CDR2 reads SVGEGT. The V end lost 5 bases, the J end lost 3 bases, and 4 bases lay between the germline ends. This chain's CDR3 is CASSTYTGELFF. CDR3 nucleotide sequence: TGTGCCAGCAGTACCTACACCGGGGAGCTGTTTTTT.

This clonotype was seen a handful of times. The CDR3: CASSYGAGTTVFTSTDTQYF. The CDR3 region has the DNA TGTGCCAGCAGTTACGGGGCGGGAACCACAGTTTTTACTAGCACAGATACGCAGTATTTT. This chain links TRBV6-5 with TRBJ2-3; TRBD2 might be the D (6 bases). The CDR3 totals 20 residues. CDR1 is MNHEY and CDR2 is SVGAGI in the germline V gene. The V gene lost 2 bases and the J gene lost 0 bases, with 24 bases spanning the gap.

This sequence joins TRBV30 and TRBJ2-7; 8 nucleotides line up with TRBD1. The CDR3 contains 12 residues. CDR1 and CDR2 (germline): GTSNPN, SVGIG (reference sequence). V shed 8 bases and J 7 bases; nucleotides not matched to a gene: 10. The DNA of the CDR3 is TGTGCCGTTGAGCAGGGGGCGCGGGAGCAGTACTTC. As protein: CAVEQGAREQYF.

Of note for this clonotype: Here the CDR3 omits its conserved ending phenylalanine or tryptophan, so a read error is the likely source. The CDR3 sequence is CASSDRGGGEETQYS. In nucleotides, the CDR3 is TGTGCCAGCAGTGACCGGGGAGGGGGCGAAGAGACCCAGTACTCC. The gene calls are TRBV2 and TRBJ2-5; D possibly uses TRBD1 or TRBD2 (7 bases each). V lost 3 bases and J 3 bases, leaving 14 bases between the germline ends. The CDR3 spans 15 residues. Germline V gene sequence: CDR1 SNHLY, CDR2 FYNNEI.

Regarding this clonotype: At one end, the junction sequence differs from germline, possibly due to a read error. The chain links TRBV27 to TRBJ2-7, with a weak D call TRBD2 (5 bases). Germline V gene sequence: CDR1 MNHEY, CDR2 SMNVEV (reference sequence). This CDR3 spans 13 amino acids. The CDR3 here is CANSLGPGNEQYF. The CDR3 DNA reads as TGTGCCAACAGTTTAGGTCCGGGGAACGAGCAGTACTTC.

The chain is built from TRBV4-3 and TRBJ2-1; TRBD2 is a possible D gene (6 bases). V was clipped by 1 base and J by 7 bases, with 14 bases between them. CDR1 is LGHNA and CDR2 is YSLEER in the germline V gene. The CDR3 length is 15 residues. The CDR3 nucleotides read TGCGCCAGCAGCCAAGTGTCGGGCGGGGCAAATGAGCAGTTCTTC. Its protein is CASSQVSGGANEQFF.

The chain couples TRBV7-6 to TRBJ1-2; D might be TRBD1 (5 bases). CDR3 size: 14 residues. Germline loops: CDR1 SGHVS, CDR2 FNYEAQ. Trimming cost V 2 bases and J 2 bases, with 9 bases left between them. CDR3 in amino acids: CASSLLGDNYGYTF. CDR3 bases: TGTGCCAGCAGCTTATTAGGGGACAACTATGGCTACACCTTC.

This clonotype has at least ten counts. The genes are TRBV3-1 and TRBJ2-1, with TRBD2 matching 7 bases. The germline V gene encodes CDR1 LGHDT and CDR2 YNNKEL (reference sequence). After removal of 4 bases from V and 2 bases from J, the junction contained 8 bases not matched to a gene. The CDR3 spans 16 residues. CDR3 residues: CASSPSGLTTYNEQFF. The CDR3 DNA reads TGTGCCAGCAGCCCGTCGGGACTAACGACCTACAATGAGCAGTTCTTC.

This clonotype was seen ten or more times. CDR3 residues: CASSLTRLAGGHNEQFF. CDR3 sequence (DNA): TGTGCCAGCAGCTTAACCAGACTAGCGGGGGGGCACAATGAGCAGTTCTTC. The V call is TRBV7-2, the J call TRBJ2-1; 14 nucleotides match TRBD2. V lost 2 bases to trimming and J lost 5 bases; unmatched junction nucleotides: 5. The germline gives CDR1 SGHTA, CDR2 FQGNSA. The CDR3 sequence is 17 residues long.